Presented here are 26 T cell receptor beta chains from one specimen sequenced in a study of vaccination effects on CD4 cells after COVID-19. What these receptors recognize is not known. After expansion with viral peptide pools in the ViraFEST assay, antigen-specific CD4+ T cells were sequenced. Cultured cells yielded isolated CD4+ T cells after less than 11 days. Having tested negative for nucleocapsid antibodies, the vaccine recipients showed no prior SARS-CoV-2 infection. Produced via immunoSEQ multiplex PCR; TCRdb's table is partial and in-frame only. The profile shows more than 35,000 clones, roughly 66% of them singletons. Sequences were derived from CD4+ T cells from PBMCs cultured with HCoV-OC43 spike peptides, sampled before COVID-19 vaccination. Subset: HCoV-OC43 spike overlapping peptide pool stimulation. These receptors were taken from a human donor who received a COVID-19 vaccine.

The chain has TRBV4-1 and TRBJ1-2, with 7 bases matching TRBD1. V shed 1 base, J shed 5 bases, and the junction held 10 bases outside the gene matches. This CDR3 has 16 amino acids. Germline V gene sequence: CDR1 MGHRA, CDR2 YSYEKL. DNA of the CDR3: TGCGCCAGCAGCCAAGTCGTCCGAGGGGGCAGATATGGCTACACCTTC. Translating gives CASSQVVRGGRYGYTF.

The rearrangement joins TRBV19 to TRBJ1-5; D gene ambiguous. This CDR3 has 13 residues. The germline V gene encodes CDR1 LNHDA and CDR2 SQIVND (reference sequence). V lost 7 bases and J 3 bases, leaving 10 bases between the germline ends. CDR3 bases: TGTGCCAGTACCCTTGGACCCAATCAGCCCCAGCATTTT. Amino acids: CASTLGPNQPQHF.

The chain uses TRBV3-1 (or the pseudogene TRBV3-2) and TRBJ1-6; D is unresolved. From germline, CDR1 is LGHDT and CDR2 YNNKEL (reference sequence). The CDR3 covers 14 residues. Trimming shortened V by 1 base and J by 7 bases, and 8 bases separated the two germline ends. CDR3 region: CASSQVEGNSPLHF. The CDR3 DNA reads as TGTGCCAGCAGCCAAGTCGAAGGAAATTCACCCCTCCACTTT.

V and J are TRBV3-1 (or the pseudogene TRBV3-2) and TRBJ1-5; tentatively, D is TRBD1 (5 bases). Germline CDR1 LGHDT, CDR2 YNNKEL (reference sequence). CDR3 length: 15 residues. V lost 1 base and J lost 7, with 14 bases in between. The CDR3 spells CASSQGWGVGQPQHF. CDR3 nucleotides: TGTGCCAGCAGCCAAGGTTGGGGGGTTGGGCAGCCCCAGCATTTT.

CDR3 in amino acids: CASSPTGQMNTEAFF. Written as DNA, the CDR3 is TGTGCCAGCTCACCCACGGGACAAATGAACACTGAAGCTTTCTTT. This chain connects TRBV18 to TRBJ1-1; perhaps TRBD1 as D (6 bases). Germline V gene data show CDR1 as KGHSH and CDR2 as LQKENI. With 3 bases removed from V and 0 bases from J, the gap between germline ends came to 11 bases. This CDR3 has 15 residues.

In this sample, this clone turned up once. CDR3 DNA: TGTGCCATCAGTCTCCGGGACAAAGGCTACAATGAGCAGTTCTTC. Its protein product is CAISLRDKGYNEQFF. The chain uses TRBV10-3 and TRBJ2-1, with a tentative D call TRBD1 (6 bases). From germline, CDR1 is ENHRY and CDR2 SYGVKD. The V gene lost 5 bases and the J gene lost 3 bases, with 14 bases spanning the gap. The CDR3 runs 15 residues.

The chain has TRBV11-2 and TRBJ2-5; D uncertain. The V gene lost 5 bases and the J gene lost 3 bases, with 7 bases spanning the gap. The germline gives CDR1 SGHAT, CDR2 FQNNGV. The CDR3 is 12 residues long. This CDR3 reads CASSQLKETQYF. For the CDR3, the DNA is TGTGCCAGCAGCCAGCTCAAAGAGACCCAGTACTTC.

The rearrangement links TRBV6-5 to TRBJ1-5; no firm D call. The CDR3 runs to 14 residues. The germline V gene encodes CDR1 MNHEY and CDR2 SVGAGI. The germline V and J ends were trimmed by 6 bases and 4 bases, with 13 bases remaining between them. CDR3 loop: CASRPGRRNQPQHF. For the CDR3, the DNA is TGTGCCAGCAGACCCGGACGGAGGAATCAGCCCCAGCATTTT.

V usage is TRBV7-9 and J usage is TRBJ1-2; a possible D gene is TRBD1 (5 bases). The CDR3 consists of 13 residues. Germline-derived CDR1 and CDR2 are SEHNR and FQNEAQ (reference sequence). The ends were cut back, 6 bases at V and 7 bases at J, with 15 bases in the middle. CDR3 DNA: TGTGCCAGCAGTAATGACCCGAGGGGTGGCTACACCTTC. The encoded protein is CASSNDPRGGYTF.

This rearrangement joins TRBV3-1 (or the pseudogene TRBV3-2) to TRBJ1-5, with D uncertain. The CDR3 has 13 residues. Germline V gives CDR1 LGHDT, CDR2 YNNKEL (reference sequence). V lost 0 bases and J lost 7, with 7 bases in between. The CDR3 is CASSQDSDQPQHF. CDR3 in DNA: TGTGCCAGCAGCCAAGACAGCGACCAGCCCCAGCATTTT.

CDR3 sequence: CASSEKGLSGRAYGTDTQYF. The CDR3 DNA follows: TGTGCCAGCAGTGAAAAAGGTTTGAGCGGGAGGGCCTATGGCACAGATACGCAGTATTTT. This chain links TRBV6-1 with TRBJ2-3; 10 bases map to TRBD2. Germline values: CDR1 MNHNS, CDR2 SASEGT. The CDR3 covers 20 residues. The V gene end was trimmed by 2 bases and the J gene end by 1 base; junction bases not matched to a gene: 15.

The rearrangement joins TRBV5-1 to TRBJ1-2, with TRBD1 matching over 7 bases. Germline V gene lookup returns CDR1 SGHRS and CDR2 YFSETQ. After removal of 4 bases from V and 5 bases from J, the junction contained 5 bases not matched to a gene. CDR3 length: 13 amino acids. The CDR3 spells CASSRDRSYGYTF. In DNA, the CDR3 is TGCGCCAGCAGCCGGGACAGATCATATGGCTACACCTTC. The entire variable domain, with the rest obtained from reference TRBV5-1 and TRBJ1-2, is as follows: KAGVTQTPRYLIKTRGQQVTLSCSPISGHRSVSWYQQTPGQGLQFLFEYFSETQRNKGNFPGRFSGRQFSNSRSEMNVSTLELGDSALYLCASSRDRSYGYTFGSGTRLTVV.

The chain links TRBV6-5 to TRBJ2-7; D might be TRBD1 or TRBD2, each matching 5 bases. The V end was cut by 5 bases, the J end by 4 bases, with 18 bases between. CDR1 and CDR2 (germline): MNHEY, SVGAGI. CDR3 size: 15 residues. The CDR3 region is CASSKKGTPGYEQYF. CDR3 sequence (DNA): TGTGCCAGCAGTAAAAAGGGGACGCCTGGATACGAGCAGTACTTC.

This clone has just a few counts. This chain connects TRBV5-4 to TRBJ2-7; perhaps TRBD2 as D (5 bases). Germline V gene data show CDR1 as SGHNT and CDR2 as YYREEE (reference sequence). This CDR3 is built from 13 residues. V lost 3 bases to trimming and J lost 3 bases, with 10 bases between them. In DNA form, the CDR3 reads TGTGCCAGCAGCTCCCTAGAGGGCTACGAGCAGTACTTC. Translating gives CASSSLEGYEQYF.

This chain links TRBV7-9 with TRBJ2-1; either TRBD1 or TRBD2 may supply D (7 bases each). The CDR3 is 13 amino acids. The ends were cut back, 5 bases at V and 6 bases at J, with 11 bases in the middle. Per the germline V gene, CDR1 is SEHNR and CDR2 is FQNEAQ (reference sequence). CDR3: CASSPGGGNEQFF. The CDR3 nucleotides are TGTGCCAGCAGCCCAGGGGGGGGCAATGAGCAGTTCTTC.

This clone showed up just a few times. The chain couples TRBV19 to TRBJ2-3; 7 bases fit TRBD1. CDR1 and CDR2 from the germline V gene are LNHDA and SQIVND (reference sequence). This CDR3 is built from 12 residues. V was clipped by 9 bases and J by 4 bases; unmatched bases: 4. The DNA for the CDR3 is TGTGCCAGGACAGGGTTGGCAGATACGCAGTATTTT. Translated, it gives CARTGLADTQYF.

CDR3 DNA: TGCGCCAGCAGCTTGGGGACTAGCGATCGTGAGCAGTTCTTC. Translated, it gives CASSLGTSDREQFF. The V gene is TRBV5-1, the J gene TRBJ2-1; TRBD2 matches at 9 bases. The CDR3 runs to 14 residues. V shed 0 bases, J shed 9 bases, and the junction held 4 bases outside the gene matches. CDR1 is SGHRS and CDR2 is YFSETQ in the germline V gene.

The chain couples TRBV7-2 to TRBJ1-5; D gene uncertain. The CDR3 has 15 residues. V was clipped by 0 bases and J by 5 bases, with 11 bases between them. Germline assignment: CDR1 SGHTA and CDR2 FQGNSA. The CDR3 region has the DNA TGTGCCAGCAGCTTAGCGCGGGCGCTTGATCAGCCCCAGCATTTT. It translates to CASSLARALDQPQHF.

This clone was observed a handful of times. This sequence joins TRBV19 and TRBJ1-2, with TRBD1 matching over 8 bases. The CDR3 contains 15 residues. Germline V gene sequence: CDR1 LNHDA, CDR2 SQIVND (reference sequence). V lost 8 bases, J lost 1 base, and 9 bases stayed unmatched. CDR3 amino acids: CASYPRRGLNYGYTF. In nucleotides, the CDR3 is TGTGCCAGTTACCCCCGCAGGGGGCTTAACTATGGCTACACCTTC.

The J gene is TRBJ1-1, the V gene TRBV24-1; the match to TRBD1 covers 7 bases. The germline V gene has CDR1 KGHDR and CDR2 SFDVKD. This CDR3 spans 15 amino acids. V dropped 1 base and J dropped 5; count of bases not matched to a gene: 6. CDR3 region: CATSDFSDRETEAFF. The DNA of the CDR3 is TGTGCCACCAGTGATTTCTCCGACAGGGAAACTGAAGCTTTCTTT.

The V and J genes are TRBV4-1 and TRBJ2-3, with D tentatively TRBD2 (6 bases). Germline V lookup: CDR1 MGHRA, CDR2 YSYEKL. CDR3 length: 16 amino acids. V was trimmed by 4 bases and J by 4 bases, leaving 18 bases between them. The CDR3 is CASSPGASDPSDTQYF. CDR3 nucleotides: TGCGCCAGCAGCCCCGGCGCTAGCGATCCCTCAGATACGCAGTATTTT.

This clone was observed a few times. This chain uses TRBV19 with TRBJ2-3; tentative D call: TRBD1 (6 bases). The CDR3 sequence is 16 residues long. Trimming removed 3 bases from V and 3 bases from J, with 16 bases in between. The V gene's germline CDR1 is LNHDA and CDR2 SQIVND (reference sequence). CDR3 DNA: TGTGCCAGTAGTATCCTAGCCCCGAGGGGGACAGATACGCAGTATTTT. Translation: CASSILAPRGTDTQYF.

This chain connects TRBV7-8 to TRBJ1-6; D may be TRBD1 (5 bases). The CDR3 loop spans 15 amino acids. Looked up from germline, CDR1 is SGHVS and CDR2 is FQNEAQ. V lost 4 bases and J lost 8, with 15 bases in between. CDR3 sequence: CASSSNRPGDSPLHF. CDR3 coding DNA: TGTGCCAGCAGCTCAAACAGGCCCGGGGATTCACCCCTCCACTTT.

The rearrangement links TRBV7-2 to TRBJ2-1; TRBD1 or TRBD2 may be the D gene (7 bases each). Germline V gene lookup returns CDR1 SGHTA and CDR2 FQGNSA. The CDR3 extends over 13 amino acids. The ends were cut back, 6 bases at V and 9 bases at J, with 15 bases in the middle. CDR3 region: CASRPRGGREQFF. The CDR3 nucleotides are TGTGCCAGCAGACCCAGGGGGGGGCGTGAGCAGTTCTTC.

The chain is built from TRBV5-1 and TRBJ2-2, with TRBD2 identical over 11 bases. Germline V CDR1 and CDR2: SGHRS, YFSETQ. Trimming at V came to 0 bases and at J to 4 bases, leaving 5 bases not matched to a gene. The CDR3 runs 17 residues. The CDR3 DNA follows: TGCGCCAGCAGCTTGGAATTGGGACTAGCGGTCACCGGGGAGCTGTTTTTT. Translation: CASSLELGLAVTGELFF.

This clone was seen more than once but under ten times. The J gene is TRBJ2-3, the V gene TRBV5-1, with 14 positions matching TRBD2. Germline V CDR1 and CDR2: SGHRS, YFSETQ. The length of the CDR3 is 19 residues. J gave up 0 bases and V 1 base, and 7 bases lay outside the gene matches. In DNA, the CDR3 is TGCGCCAGCAGCTTGTTGGGGACTAGCGGGAGTCTTAGCACAGATACGCAGTATTTT. It is translated as CASSLLGTSGSLSTDTQYF.